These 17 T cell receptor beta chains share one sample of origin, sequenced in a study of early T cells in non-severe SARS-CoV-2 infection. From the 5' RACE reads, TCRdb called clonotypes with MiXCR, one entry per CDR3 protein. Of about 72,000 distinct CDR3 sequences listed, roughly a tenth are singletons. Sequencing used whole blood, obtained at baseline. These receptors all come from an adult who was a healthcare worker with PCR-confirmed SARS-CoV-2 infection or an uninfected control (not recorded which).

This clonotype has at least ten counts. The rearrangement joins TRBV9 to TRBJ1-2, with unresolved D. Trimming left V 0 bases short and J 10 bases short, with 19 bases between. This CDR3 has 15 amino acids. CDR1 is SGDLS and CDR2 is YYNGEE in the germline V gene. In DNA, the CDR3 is TGTGCCAGCAGCGTAGCCCCACAGCGCCGCCTTGACTACACCTTC. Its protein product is CASSVAPQRRLDYTF.

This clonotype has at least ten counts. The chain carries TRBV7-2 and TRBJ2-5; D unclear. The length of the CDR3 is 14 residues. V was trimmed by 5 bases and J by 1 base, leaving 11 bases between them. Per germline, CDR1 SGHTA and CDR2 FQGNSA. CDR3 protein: CASSQPPTQETQYF. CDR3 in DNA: TGTGCCAGCAGCCAGCCCCCGACCCAAGAGACCCAGTACTTC.

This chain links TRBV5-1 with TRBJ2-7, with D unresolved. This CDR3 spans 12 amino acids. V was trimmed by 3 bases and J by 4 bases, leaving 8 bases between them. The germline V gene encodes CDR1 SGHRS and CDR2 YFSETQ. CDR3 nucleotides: TGCGCCAGCAGCTCGGAAGAGTACGAGCAGTACTTC. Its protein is CASSSEEYEQYF.

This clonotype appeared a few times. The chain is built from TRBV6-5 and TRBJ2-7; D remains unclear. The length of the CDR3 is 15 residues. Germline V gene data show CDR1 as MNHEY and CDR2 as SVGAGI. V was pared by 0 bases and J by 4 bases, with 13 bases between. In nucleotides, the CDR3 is TGTGCCAGCAGTTACTCAGGGCACGGCAAATACGAGCAGTACTTC. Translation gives CASSYSGHGKYEQYF.

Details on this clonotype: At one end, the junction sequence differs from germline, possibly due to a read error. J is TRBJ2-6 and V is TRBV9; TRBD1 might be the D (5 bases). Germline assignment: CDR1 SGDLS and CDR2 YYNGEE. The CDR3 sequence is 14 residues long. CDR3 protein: CAGSETVGANVLTF. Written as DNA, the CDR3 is TGTGCCGGCAGCGAGACAGTTGGGGCCAACGTCCTGACTTTC.

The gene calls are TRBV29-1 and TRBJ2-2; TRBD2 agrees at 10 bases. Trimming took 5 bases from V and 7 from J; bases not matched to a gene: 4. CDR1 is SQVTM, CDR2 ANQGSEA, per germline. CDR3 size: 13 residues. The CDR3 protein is CSVSPSGGGELFF. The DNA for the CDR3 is TGCAGCGTTTCCCCTAGCGGGGGCGGGGAGCTGTTTTTT.

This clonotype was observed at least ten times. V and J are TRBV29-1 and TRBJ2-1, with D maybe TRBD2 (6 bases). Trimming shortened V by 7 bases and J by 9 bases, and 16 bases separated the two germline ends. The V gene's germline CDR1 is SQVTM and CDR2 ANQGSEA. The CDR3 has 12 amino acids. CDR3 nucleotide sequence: TGCAGCGCGGACCCCGAGGGAGGTGAGCAGTTCTTC. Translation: CSADPEGGEQFF.

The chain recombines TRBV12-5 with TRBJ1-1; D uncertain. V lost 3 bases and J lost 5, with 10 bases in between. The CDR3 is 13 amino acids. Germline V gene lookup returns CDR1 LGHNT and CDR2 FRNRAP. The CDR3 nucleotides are TGTGCTAGTGGTTTAACTCAAGATACTGAAGCTTTCTTT. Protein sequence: CASGLTQDTEAFF.

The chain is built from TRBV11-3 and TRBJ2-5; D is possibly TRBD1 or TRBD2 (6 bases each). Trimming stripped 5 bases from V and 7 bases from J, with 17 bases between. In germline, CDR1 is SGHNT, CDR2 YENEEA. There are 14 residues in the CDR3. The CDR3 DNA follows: TGTGCCAGCAGCGGACCGGGGGCGGATGGGACCCAGTACTTC. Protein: CASSGPGADGTQYF.

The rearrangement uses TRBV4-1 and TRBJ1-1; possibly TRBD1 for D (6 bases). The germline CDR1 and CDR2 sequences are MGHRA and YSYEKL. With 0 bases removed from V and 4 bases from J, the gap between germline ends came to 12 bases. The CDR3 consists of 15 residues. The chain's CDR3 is CASSQDLGAATEAFF. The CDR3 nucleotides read TGCGCCAGCAGCCAAGACCTGGGGGCTGCCACTGAAGCTTTCTTT.

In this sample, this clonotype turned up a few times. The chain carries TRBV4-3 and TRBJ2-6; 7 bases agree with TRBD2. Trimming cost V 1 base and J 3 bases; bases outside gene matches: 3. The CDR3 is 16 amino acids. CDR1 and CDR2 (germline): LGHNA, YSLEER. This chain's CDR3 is CASSQGLAGGANVLTF. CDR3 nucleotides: TGCGCCAGCAGCCAAGGACTAGCTGGTGGGGCCAACGTCCTGACTTTC.

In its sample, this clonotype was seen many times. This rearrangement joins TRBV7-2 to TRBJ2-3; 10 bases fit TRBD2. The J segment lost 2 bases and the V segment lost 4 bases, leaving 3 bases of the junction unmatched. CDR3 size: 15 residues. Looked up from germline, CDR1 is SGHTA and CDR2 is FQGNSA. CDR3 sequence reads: CASSYLAGATDTQYF. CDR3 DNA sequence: TGTGCCAGCAGCTATCTAGCGGGGGCCACAGATACGCAGTATTTT.

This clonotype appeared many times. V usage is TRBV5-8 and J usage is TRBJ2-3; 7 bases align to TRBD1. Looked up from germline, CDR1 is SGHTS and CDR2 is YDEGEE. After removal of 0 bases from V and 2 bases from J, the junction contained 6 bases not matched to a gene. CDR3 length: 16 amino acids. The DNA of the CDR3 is TGTGCCAGCAGCTTGGTTGGGACAGCCGTCACAGATACGCAGTATTTT. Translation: CASSLVGTAVTDTQYF.

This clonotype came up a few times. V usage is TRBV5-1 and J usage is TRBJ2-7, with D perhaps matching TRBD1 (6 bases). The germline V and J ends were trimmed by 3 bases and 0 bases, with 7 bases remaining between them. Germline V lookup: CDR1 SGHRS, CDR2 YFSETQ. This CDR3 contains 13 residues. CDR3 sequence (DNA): TGCGCCAGCAGCTCACAGGGCTCCTACGAGCAGTACTTC. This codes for CASSSQGSYEQYF.

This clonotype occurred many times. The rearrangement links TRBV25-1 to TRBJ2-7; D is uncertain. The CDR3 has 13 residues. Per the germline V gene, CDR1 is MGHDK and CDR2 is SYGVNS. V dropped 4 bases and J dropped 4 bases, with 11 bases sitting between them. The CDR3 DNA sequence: TGTGCCAGCAGTGCGACGGTGAATTACGAGCAGTACTTC. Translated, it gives CASSATVNYEQYF.

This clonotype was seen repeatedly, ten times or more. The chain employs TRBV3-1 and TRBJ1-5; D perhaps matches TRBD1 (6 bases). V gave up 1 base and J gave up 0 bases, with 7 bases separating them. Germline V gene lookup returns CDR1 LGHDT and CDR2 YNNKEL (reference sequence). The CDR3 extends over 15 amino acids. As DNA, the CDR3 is TGTGCCAGCAGCCAAGCAGGGGATAGCAATCAGCCCCAGCATTTT. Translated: CASSQAGDSNQPQHF.

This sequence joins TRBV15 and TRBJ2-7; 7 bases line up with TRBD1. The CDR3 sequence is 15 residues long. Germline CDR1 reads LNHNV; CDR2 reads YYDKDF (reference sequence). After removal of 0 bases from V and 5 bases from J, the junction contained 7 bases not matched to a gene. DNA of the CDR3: TGTGCCACCAGCAGAGAGGGCAGGGGGACGGACGAGCAGTACTTC. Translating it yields CATSREGRGTDEQYF.